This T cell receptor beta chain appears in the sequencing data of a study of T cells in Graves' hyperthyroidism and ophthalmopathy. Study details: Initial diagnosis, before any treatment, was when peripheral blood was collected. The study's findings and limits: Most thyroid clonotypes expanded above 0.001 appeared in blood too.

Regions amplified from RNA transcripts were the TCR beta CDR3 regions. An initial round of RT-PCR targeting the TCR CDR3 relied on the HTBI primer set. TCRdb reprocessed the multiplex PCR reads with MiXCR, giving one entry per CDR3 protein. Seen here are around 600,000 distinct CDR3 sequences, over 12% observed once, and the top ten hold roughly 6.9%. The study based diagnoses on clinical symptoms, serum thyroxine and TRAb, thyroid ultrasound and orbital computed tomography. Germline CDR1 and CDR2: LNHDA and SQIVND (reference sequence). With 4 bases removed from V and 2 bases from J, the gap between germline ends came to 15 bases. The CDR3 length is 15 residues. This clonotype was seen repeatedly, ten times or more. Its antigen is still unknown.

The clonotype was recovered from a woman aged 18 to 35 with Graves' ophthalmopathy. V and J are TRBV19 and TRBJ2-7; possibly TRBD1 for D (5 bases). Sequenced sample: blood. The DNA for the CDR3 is TGTGCCAGTAGTACCGGACACAGCGTCGCCTACGAGCAGTACTTC. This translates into CASSTGHSVAYEQYF.